Listed below are T cell receptor beta chains from one sample, sequenced in a study of T cells in Graves' hyperthyroidism and ophthalmopathy. TCRdb re-called the multiplex PCR reads with MiXCR, one entry per CDR3 protein. The sample shows hundreds of thousands of distinct CDR3 sequences, 12% to 15% of them seen only once. The sample comprised blood. All receptors derive from a woman younger than 30 with Graves' hyperthyroidism. Each CDR3 is given with its conserved first and last residue. The order of the fields is D gene, V gene, J gene, clone size, CDR3 DNA, CDR3 protein. A D gene is named only where the DNA matches it firmly. Size tells how often a clone was seen (once, few, many) or the class of an expanded clone, and some rows leave it out.

D: -
V: TRBV24-1
J: TRBJ1-2
size: few
DNA: TGTGCCGCGCCGCAGGCGAAGGCTAACTATGGCTACACCTTC
CDR3: CAAPQAKANYGYTF

D: TRBD2
V: TRBV6-1
J: TRBJ2-7
size: many
DNA: TGTGCCAGCAGACCGGGGACTAGCGGGAGGGCTTACGAGCAGTACTTC
CDR3: CASRPGTSGRAYEQYF

D: -
V: TRBV7-9
J: TRBJ1-1
size: -
DNA: TGTGCCAGCAGCGGCGGCCCCGGAGGGAACACTGAAGCTTTCTTT
CDR3: CASSGGPGGNTEAFF

D: TRBD2
V: TRBV3-1
J: TRBJ2-3
size: -
DNA: TGTGCCAGCAGCCGGAGAGGGCTAGCGGGAAAATATACGCAGTATTTT
CDR3: CASSRRGLAGKYTQYF

D: TRBD2
V: TRBV5-4
J: TRBJ2-3
size: few
DNA: TGTGCCAGCAGCTTGAGAAGTCCTAGCGGGATGTCCACAGATACACAGTATTTT
CDR3: CASSLRSPSGMSTDTQYF

D: -
V: TRBV30
J: TRBJ1-2
size: many
DNA: TGTGCCTGGAGGACCTATGGCTACACCTTC
CDR3: CAWRTYGYTF

D: -
V: TRBV28
J: TRBJ2-7
size: many
DNA: TGTGCCAGCACCTGGGCAGGGAACTCCTACGAGCAGTACTTC
CDR3: CASTWAGNSYEQYF

D: TRBD1
V: TRBV27
J: TRBJ1-2
size: -
DNA: TGTGCCAGCAGTCCACAGGGGGACTTTGGCTACACCTTC
CDR3: CASSPQGDFGYTF

D: -
V: TRBV20-1
J: TRBJ1-3
size: few
DNA: TGCAGTGCTAGAGATAGGGAGCAGGTACTTGGAAACACCATATATTTT
CDR3: CSARDREQVLGNTIYF

D: -
V: TRBV27
J: TRBJ1-1
size: many
DNA: TGTGCCAGCAGTACCCCAGGGACTGAAGCTTTCTTT
CDR3: CASSTPGTEAFF

D: -
V: TRBV28
J: TRBJ2-6
size: many
DNA: TGTGCCGCGTCCAGGTACTCTGGGGCCAACGTCCTGACTTTC
CDR3: CAASRYSGANVLTF

D: TRBD1
V: TRBV27
J: TRBJ1-2
size: -
DNA: TGTGCCAGCAGTCGGGACAGGGACGATGGCTACACCTTC
CDR3: CASSRDRDDGYTF

D: -
V: TRBV20-1
J: TRBJ1-1
size: many
DNA: TGCAGTGCTAGACCATACTTACAAACGGGGGGGAGCATGGCATTGAACACTGAAGCTTTCTTT
CDR3: CSARPYLQTGGSMALNTEAFF

D: TRBD1
V: TRBV7-9
J: TRBJ2-6
size: many
DNA: TGTGCCAGCAGCTATGGGACAGGGGGCAGTGGGGCCAACGTCCTGACTTTC
CDR3: CASSYGTGGSGANVLTF

D: TRBD2
V: TRBV11-2
J: TRBJ2-3
size: many
DNA: TGTGCCAGCAGCTTAGTTTGGGGGACTAGCGGGAGCCCAGATACGCAGTATTTT
CDR3: CASSLVWGTSGSPDTQYF